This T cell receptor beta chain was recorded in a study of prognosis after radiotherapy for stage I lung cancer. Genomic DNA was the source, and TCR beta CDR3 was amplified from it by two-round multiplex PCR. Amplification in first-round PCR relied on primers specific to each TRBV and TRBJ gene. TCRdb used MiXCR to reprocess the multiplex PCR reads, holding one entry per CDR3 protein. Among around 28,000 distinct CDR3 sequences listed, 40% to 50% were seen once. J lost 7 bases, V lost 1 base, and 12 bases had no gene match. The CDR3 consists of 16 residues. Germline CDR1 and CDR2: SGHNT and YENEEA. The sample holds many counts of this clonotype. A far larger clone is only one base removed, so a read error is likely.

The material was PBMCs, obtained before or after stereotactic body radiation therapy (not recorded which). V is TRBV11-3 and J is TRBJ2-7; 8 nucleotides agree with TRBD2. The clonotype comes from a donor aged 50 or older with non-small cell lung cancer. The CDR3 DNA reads TGTGCCAGCAGCTTAGGGGCTAGCGGGCCCACGGGTGAGCAGTACTTC. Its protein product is CASSLGASGPTGEQYF.